This T cell receptor (beta chain) emerged from a study of blood T cell repertoires in COVID-19. Trimming shortened V by 2 bases and J by 6 bases, and 11 bases separated the two germline ends. Germline values: CDR1 SGHAT, CDR2 FQNNGV. The CDR3 is made up of 15 amino acids. This clone occurred a few times. In the original processing: Counts of nucleated cells, estimated from reference gene primer amplification, were obtained. Method: immunoSEQ multiplex PCR; TCRdb's copy keeps in-frame clones and lacks some. D and trimming were read from the DNA, whereas the V and J calls and clone size are those reported in that table. Among about 110,000 clones listed, just over 70% were seen once.

The genes are TRBV11-2 and TRBJ1-6, with unresolved D. Input material: peripheral blood. The receptor comes from a woman aged 40 to 50 with acute or convalescent COVID-19. CDR3 amino acids: CASSLFRGGNSPLHF. For the CDR3, the DNA is TGTGCCAGCAGCTTATTCCGGGGAGGTAATTCACCCCTCCACTTT.